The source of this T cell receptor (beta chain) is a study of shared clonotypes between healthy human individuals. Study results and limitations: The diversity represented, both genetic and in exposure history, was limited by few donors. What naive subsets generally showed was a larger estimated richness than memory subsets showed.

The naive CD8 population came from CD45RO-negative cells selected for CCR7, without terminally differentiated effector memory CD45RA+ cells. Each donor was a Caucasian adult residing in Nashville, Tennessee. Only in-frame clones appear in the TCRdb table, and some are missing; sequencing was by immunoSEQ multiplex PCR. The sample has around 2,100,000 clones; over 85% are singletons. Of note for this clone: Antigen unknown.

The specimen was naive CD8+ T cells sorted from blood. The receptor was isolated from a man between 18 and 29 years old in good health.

This CDR3 reads CASSVQWDPNSPLHF. CDR3 coding DNA: TGTGCCAGCAGTGTACAGTGGGACCCTAATTCACCCCTCCACTTT. The V gene is TRBV25-1, the J gene TRBJ1-6, with D tentatively TRBD1 (5 bases). Trimming took off 4 bases at V and 6 bases at J, with 13 bases between the two ends. Germline assignment: CDR1 MGHDK and CDR2 SYGVNS. This CDR3 has 15 residues.